This is a list of T cell receptor beta chains from one sample in a study of T-cell memory formation after mild COVID-19. TCRdb ran MiXCR on the 5' RACE reads and lists one entry per CDR3 protein. The sample yields several thousand distinct CDR3 sequences, around 17% seen once. The sample comprised PBMCs or a T cell subset sorted from them (not recorded which). These receptors came from an adult who had mild COVID-19 (a few samples of this study predate the infection). Cell type and time point are not known. CDR3s include the opening cysteine and the closing phenylalanine or tryptophan. Fields, in order: clone size, V gene, J gene, D gene, CDR3 DNA, CDR3 protein. The D gene is left open where the match is weak. A row's size may be missing; if present it is once, few, many or a size class.

medium-sized	TRBV10-2	TRBJ2-7	NA	TGCGCCAGCAGTCCCTCAGGGAAAGAGTACGAGCAGTACTTC	CASSPSGKEYEQYF
medium-sized	TRBV12-3/TRBV12-4	TRBJ2-1	TRBD2	TGTGCCAGCAGCGTGACTAGCGGGGGGAATGAGCAGTTCTTC	CASSVTSGGNEQFF
medium-sized	TRBV29-1	TRBJ2-1	NA	TGCAGCGTTGAAGGCAGGGGGGGCTACAATGAGCAGTTCTTC	CSVEGRGGYNEQFF
NA	TRBV11-3	TRBJ1-2	NA	TGTGCCAGCAGTTATACTTGGGAAGTCTACTTC	CASSYTWEVYF
medium-sized	TRBV3-1	TRBJ2-1	NA	TGTGCCAGCAGCCAAGAAGGTTCAGGGAATGAGCAGTTCTTC	CASSQEGSGNEQFF
medium-sized	TRBV5-1	TRBJ2-2	NA	TGCGCCAGCAGCTTGCCTAACACCGGGGAGCTGTTTTTT	CASSLPNTGELFF
medium-sized	TRBV13	TRBJ2-3	NA	TGTGCCAGCAGCTTGGGCGGGACAGATACGCAGTATTTT	CASSLGGTDTQYF
medium-sized	TRBV7-3	TRBJ2-3	NA	TGTGCCAGCAGCCCACAGGGAGATACGCAGTATTTT	CASSPQGDTQYF
medium-sized	TRBV19	TRBJ1-1	NA	TGTGCCTCTGGGGACCGATCAACTGAAGCTTTCTTT	CASGDRSTEAFF
medium-sized	TRBV12-3/TRBV12-4	TRBJ2-2	NA	TGTGCCAACCAAGACTCGAACACCGGGGAGCTGTTTTTT	CANQDSNTGELFF
medium-sized	TRBV6-2/TRBV6-3	TRBJ2-1	NA	TGTGCCAGCAGCCCCCTAGAGAATGAGCAGTTCTTC	CASSPLENEQFF
once	TRBV21-1	TRBJ2-7	NA	TGTGCCAGCAGCAAATGGGCTAGCGGGGACTACGAGCAGTACTTC	CASSKWASGDYEQYF
many	TRBV20-1	TRBJ2-5	NA	TGCAGTGCCCAGACCTTACGAGAGACCCAGTACTTC	CSAQTLRETQYF
medium-sized	TRBV30	TRBJ1-4	NA	TGTGCCTGGAGTACGGGCGGCAGGGACACTAATGAAAAACTGTTTTTT	CAWSTGGRDTNEKLFF
medium-sized	TRBV6-2/TRBV6-3	TRBJ2-2	NA	TGTGCCAGCAGCAGGTCGAACACCGGGGAGCTGTTTTTT	CASSRSNTGELFF
medium-sized	TRBV7-9	TRBJ1-2	NA	TGTGCCAGCAGCTCTTGGACAGACAGAAACTATGGCTACACCTTC	CASSSWTDRNYGYTF
NA	TRBV9	TRBJ2-3	NA	TGTTCCAGCTCCTCCTCGGGTAGCGCGACAGATACGCAGTATTTT	CSSSSSGSATDTQYF